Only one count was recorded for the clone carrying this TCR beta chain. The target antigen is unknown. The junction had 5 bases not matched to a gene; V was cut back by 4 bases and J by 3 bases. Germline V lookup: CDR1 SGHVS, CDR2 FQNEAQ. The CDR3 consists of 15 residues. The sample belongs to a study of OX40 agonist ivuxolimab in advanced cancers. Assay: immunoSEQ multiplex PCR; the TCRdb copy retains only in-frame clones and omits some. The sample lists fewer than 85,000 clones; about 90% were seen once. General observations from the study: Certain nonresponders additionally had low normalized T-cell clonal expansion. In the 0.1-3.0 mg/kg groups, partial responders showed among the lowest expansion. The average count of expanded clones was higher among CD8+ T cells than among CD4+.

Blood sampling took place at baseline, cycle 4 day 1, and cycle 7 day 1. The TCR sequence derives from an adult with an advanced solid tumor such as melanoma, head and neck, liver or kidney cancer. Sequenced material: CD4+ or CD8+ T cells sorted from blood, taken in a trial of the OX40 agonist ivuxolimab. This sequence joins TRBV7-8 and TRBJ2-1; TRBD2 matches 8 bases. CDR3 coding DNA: TGTGCCAGCAGCTCAAGACTAGCGAACTACAATGAGCAGTTCTTC. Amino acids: CASSSRLANYNEQFF.